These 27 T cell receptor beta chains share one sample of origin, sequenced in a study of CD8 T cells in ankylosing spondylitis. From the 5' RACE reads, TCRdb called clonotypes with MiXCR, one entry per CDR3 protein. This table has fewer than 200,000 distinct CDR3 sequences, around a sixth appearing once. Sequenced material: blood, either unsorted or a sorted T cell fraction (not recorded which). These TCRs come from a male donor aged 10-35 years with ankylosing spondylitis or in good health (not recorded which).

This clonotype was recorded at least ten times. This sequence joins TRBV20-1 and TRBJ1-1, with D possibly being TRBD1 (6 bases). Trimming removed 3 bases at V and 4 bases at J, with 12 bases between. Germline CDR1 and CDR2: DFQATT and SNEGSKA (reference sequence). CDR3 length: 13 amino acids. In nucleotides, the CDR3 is TGCAGTGCTAGGGATGGGGGCTTCACTGAAGCTTTCTTT. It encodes CSARDGGFTEAFF.

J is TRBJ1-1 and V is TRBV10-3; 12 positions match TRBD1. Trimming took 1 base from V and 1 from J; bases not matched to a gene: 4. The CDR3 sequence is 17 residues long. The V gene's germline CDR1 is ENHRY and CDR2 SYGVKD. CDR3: CAISEWDRGRGNTEAFF. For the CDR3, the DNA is TGTGCCATCAGTGAGTGGGACAGGGGGCGCGGGAACACTGAAGCTTTCTTT.

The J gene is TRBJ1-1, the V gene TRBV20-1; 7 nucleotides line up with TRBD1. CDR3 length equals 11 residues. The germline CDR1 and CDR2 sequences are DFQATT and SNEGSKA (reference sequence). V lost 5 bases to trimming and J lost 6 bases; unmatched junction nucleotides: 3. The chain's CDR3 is CSAAGTAEAFF. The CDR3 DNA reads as TGCAGTGCTGCTGGGACAGCTGAAGCTTTCTTT.

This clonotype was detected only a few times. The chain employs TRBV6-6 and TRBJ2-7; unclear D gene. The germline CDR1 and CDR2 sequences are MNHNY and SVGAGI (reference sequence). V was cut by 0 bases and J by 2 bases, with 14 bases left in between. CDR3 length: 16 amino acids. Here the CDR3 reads CASSYSSLPGPYEQYF. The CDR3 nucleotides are TGTGCCAGCAGTTACTCTTCCCTTCCGGGTCCCTACGAGCAGTACTTC.

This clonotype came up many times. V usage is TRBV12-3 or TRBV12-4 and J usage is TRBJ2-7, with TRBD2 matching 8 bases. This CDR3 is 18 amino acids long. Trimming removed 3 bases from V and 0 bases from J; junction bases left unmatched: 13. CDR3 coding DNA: TGTGCCAGCAGTTTCCCGGGGGGGCTTGCCCGGAGCTCCTACGAGCAGTACGTC. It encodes CASSFPGGLARSSYEQYV.

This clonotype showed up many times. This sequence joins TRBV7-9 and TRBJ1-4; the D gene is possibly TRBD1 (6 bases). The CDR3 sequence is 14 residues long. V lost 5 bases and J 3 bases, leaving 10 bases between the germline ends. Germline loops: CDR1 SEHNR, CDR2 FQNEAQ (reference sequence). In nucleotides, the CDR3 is TGTGCCAGCAGCCCCGACAGGCCTAATGAAAAACTGTTTTTT. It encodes CASSPDRPNEKLFF.

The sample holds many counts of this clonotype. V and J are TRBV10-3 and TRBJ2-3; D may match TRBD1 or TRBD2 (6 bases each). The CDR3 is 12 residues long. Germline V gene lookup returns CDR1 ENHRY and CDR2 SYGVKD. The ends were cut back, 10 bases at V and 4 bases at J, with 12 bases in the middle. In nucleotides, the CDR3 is TGTGCCACGGGGGCAAACCCAGATACGCAGTATTTT. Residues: CATGANPDTQYF.

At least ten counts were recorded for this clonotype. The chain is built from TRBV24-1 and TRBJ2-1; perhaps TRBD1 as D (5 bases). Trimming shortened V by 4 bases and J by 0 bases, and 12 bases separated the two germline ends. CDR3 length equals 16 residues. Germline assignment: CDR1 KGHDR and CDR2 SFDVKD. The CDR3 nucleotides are TGTGCCACCAGTGACTCCGACGGACACTCCTACAATGAGCAGTTCTTC. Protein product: CATSDSDGHSYNEQFF.

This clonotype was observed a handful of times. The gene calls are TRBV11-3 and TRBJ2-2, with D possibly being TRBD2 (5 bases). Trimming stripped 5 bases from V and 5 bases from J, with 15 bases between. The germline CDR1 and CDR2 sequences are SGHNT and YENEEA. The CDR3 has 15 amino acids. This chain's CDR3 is CASSVGLPSTGELFF. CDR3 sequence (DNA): TGTGCCAGCAGCGTAGGACTTCCCAGTACCGGGGAGCTGTTTTTT. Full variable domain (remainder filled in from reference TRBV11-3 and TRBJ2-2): EAGVVQSPRYKIIEKKQPVAFWCNPISGHNTLYWYLQNLGQGPELLIRYENEEAVDDSQLPKDRFSAERLKGVDSTLKIQPAELGDSAVYLCASSVGLPSTGELFFGEGSRLTVL.

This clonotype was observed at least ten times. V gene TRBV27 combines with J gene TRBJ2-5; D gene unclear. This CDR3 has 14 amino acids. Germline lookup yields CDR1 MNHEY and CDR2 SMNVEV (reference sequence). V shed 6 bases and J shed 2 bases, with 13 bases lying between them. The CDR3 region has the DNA TGTGCCAGCAGGTACAGAGGTACACAAGAGACCCAGTACTTC. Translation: CASRYRGTQETQYF.

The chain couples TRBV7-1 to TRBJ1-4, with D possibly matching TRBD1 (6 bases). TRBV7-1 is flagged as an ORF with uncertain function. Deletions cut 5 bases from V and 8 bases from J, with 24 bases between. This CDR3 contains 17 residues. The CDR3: CASSPRAGDDVSEKLFF. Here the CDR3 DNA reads TGTGCCAGCAGCCCCCGAGCAGGGGATGACGTTAGCGAAAAACTGTTTTTT.

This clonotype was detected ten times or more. In DNA form, the CDR3 reads TGCAGTGCTAGAGTGGGGGACTCCTATGGCTACACCTTC. Protein: CSARVGDSYGYTF. The V and J genes are TRBV20-1 and TRBJ1-2; perhaps TRBD1 as D (5 bases). CDR3 length: 13 residues. Germline V lookup: CDR1 DFQATT, CDR2 SNEGSKA (reference sequence). The V end lost 1 base, the J end lost 4 bases, and 10 bases lay between the germline ends.

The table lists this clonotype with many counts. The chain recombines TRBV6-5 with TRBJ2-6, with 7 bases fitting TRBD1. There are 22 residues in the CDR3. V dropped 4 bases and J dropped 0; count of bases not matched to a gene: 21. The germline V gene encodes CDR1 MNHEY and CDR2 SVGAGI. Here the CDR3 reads CASSSDLNLYRDSSSGANVLTF. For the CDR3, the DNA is TGTGCCAGCAGTTCCGACCTCAACCTTTACCGGGACAGCAGCTCTGGGGCCAACGTCCTGACTTTC.

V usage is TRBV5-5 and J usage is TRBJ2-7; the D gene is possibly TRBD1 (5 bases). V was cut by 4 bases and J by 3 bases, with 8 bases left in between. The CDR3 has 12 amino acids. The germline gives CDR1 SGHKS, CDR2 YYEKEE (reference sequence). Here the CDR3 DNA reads TGTGCCAGCAGCCCCGACAGCTACGAGCAGTACTTC. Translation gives CASSPDSYEQYF. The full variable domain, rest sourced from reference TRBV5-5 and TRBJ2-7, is DAGVTQSPTHLIKTRGQQVTLRCSPISGHKSVSWYQQVLGQGPQFIFQYYEKEERGRGNFPDRFSARQFPNYSSELNVNALLLGDSALYLCASSPDSYEQYFGPGTRLTVT.

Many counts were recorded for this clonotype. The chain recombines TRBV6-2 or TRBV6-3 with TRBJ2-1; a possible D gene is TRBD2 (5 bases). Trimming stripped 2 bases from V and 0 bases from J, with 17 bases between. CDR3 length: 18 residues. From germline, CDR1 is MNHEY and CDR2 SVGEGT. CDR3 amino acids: CASSYGVGGRSSYNEQFF. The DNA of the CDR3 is TGTGCCAGCAGTTACGGGGTTGGCGGGCGTAGCTCCTACAATGAGCAGTTCTTC.

CDR3 loop: CAWGLGVNTEAFF. CDR3 sequence (DNA): TGTGCCTGGGGGTTAGGGGTGAACACTGAAGCTTTCTTT. The chain employs TRBV30 and TRBJ1-1; possible D gene TRBD1, 5 bases. CDR1 is GTSNPN, CDR2 SVGIG, per germline (reference sequence). V was cut by 5 bases and J by 0 bases, with 10 bases left in between. The CDR3 sequence is 13 residues long.

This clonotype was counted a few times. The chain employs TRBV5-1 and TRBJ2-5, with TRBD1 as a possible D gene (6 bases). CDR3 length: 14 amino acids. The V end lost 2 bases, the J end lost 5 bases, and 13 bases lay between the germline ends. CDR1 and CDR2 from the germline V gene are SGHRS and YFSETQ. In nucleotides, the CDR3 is TGCGCCAGCAGCTTACAGGGATTTGGGGAGACCCAGTACTTC. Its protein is CASSLQGFGETQYF.

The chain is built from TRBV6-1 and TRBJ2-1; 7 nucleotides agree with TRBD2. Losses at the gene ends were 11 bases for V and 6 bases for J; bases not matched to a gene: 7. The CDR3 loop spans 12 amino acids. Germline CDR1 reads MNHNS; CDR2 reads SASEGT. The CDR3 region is CARGGEGNEQFF. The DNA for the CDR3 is TGTGCCCGAGGAGGGGAGGGCAATGAGCAGTTCTTC.

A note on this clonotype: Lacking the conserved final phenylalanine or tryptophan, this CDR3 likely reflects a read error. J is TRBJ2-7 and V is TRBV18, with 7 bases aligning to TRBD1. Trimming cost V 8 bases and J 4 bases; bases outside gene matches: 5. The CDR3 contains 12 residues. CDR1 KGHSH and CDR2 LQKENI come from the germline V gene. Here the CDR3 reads CASRDRRYEQYC. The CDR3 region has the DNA TGTGCCAGCCGGGACAGACGGTACGAGCAGTACTGC.

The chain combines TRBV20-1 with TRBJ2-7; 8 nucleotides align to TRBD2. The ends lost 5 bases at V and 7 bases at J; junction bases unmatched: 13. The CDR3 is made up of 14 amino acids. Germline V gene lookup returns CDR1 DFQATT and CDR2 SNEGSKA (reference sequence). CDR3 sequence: CSAPEHSGTREQYF. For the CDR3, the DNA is TGCAGTGCTCCAGAACATAGCGGGACCAGGGAGCAGTACTTC.

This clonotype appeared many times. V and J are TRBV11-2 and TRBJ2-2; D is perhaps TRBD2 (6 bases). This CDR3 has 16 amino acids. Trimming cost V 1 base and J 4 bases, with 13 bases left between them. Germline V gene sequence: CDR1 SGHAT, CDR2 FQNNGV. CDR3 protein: CASSLGRADSTGELFF. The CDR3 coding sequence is TGTGCCAGCAGCTTAGGGAGGGCGGATTCCACCGGGGAGCTGTTTTTT.

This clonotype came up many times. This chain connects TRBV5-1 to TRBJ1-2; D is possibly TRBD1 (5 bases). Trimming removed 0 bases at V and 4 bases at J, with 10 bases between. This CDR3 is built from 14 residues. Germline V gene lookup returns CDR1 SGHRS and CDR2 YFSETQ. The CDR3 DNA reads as TGCGCCAGCAGCTTGGACGGGGCGGTCTATGGCTACACCTTC. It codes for CASSLDGAVYGYTF.

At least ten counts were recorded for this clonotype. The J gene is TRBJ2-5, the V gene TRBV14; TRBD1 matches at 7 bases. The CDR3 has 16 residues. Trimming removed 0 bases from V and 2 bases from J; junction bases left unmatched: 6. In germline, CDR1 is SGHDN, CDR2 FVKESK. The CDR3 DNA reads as TGTGCCAGCAGCCAAGATGAGGGGGCTAAGCAAGAGACCCAGTACTTC. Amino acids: CASSQDEGAKQETQYF.

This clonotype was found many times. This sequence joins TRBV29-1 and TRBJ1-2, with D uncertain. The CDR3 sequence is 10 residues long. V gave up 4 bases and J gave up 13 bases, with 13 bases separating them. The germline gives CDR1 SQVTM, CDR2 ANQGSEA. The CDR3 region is CSVGEPPGTF. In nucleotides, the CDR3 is TGCAGCGTTGGGGAGCCCCCCGGCACCTTC.

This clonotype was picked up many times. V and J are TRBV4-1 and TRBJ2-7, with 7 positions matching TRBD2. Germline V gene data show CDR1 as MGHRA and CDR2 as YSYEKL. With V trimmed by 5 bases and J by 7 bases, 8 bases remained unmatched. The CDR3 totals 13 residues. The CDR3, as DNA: TGCGCCAGCAGCTGGGCCCCGGGAGGAGAGCAGTACGTC. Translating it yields CASSWAPGGEQYV.

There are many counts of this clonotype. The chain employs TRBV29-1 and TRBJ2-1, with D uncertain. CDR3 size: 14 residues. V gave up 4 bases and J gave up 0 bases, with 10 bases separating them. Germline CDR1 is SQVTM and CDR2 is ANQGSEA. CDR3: CSVGKRLSYNEQFF. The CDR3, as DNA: TGCAGCGTTGGAAAGCGCCTCTCCTACAATGAGCAGTTCTTC.

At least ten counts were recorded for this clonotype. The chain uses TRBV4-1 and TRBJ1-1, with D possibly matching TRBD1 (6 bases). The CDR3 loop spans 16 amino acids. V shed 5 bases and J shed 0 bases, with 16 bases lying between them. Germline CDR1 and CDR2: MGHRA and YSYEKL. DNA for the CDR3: TGCGCCAGCAGCGGGGGGGGCCGTCAGTTGAACACTGAAGCTTTCTTT. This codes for CASSGGGRQLNTEAFF.